This note documents a single T cell receptor beta chain sequence. TCRdb ran MiXCR on the 5' RACE reads and lists one entry per CDR3 protein. The table has fewer than 250,000 distinct CDR3 sequences, roughly a tenth seen once; the top ten hold less than 3%. The data are from a study of CD8 T cells in ankylosing spondylitis. Germline values: CDR1 SQVTM, CDR2 ANQGSEA. J gave up 2 bases and V 0 bases, and 4 bases lay outside the gene matches. The CDR3 runs to 16 residues. This receptor was obtained from a male donor with ankylosing spondylitis or in good health (not recorded which). The sample was blood, either unsorted or a sorted T cell fraction (not recorded which). The chain carries TRBV29-1 and TRBJ2-6; 7 bases line up with TRBD1. CDR3 sequence: CSVEENTGAGANVLTF. In nucleotides, the CDR3 is TGCAGCGTTGAAGAGAATACAGGGGCTGGGGCCAACGTCCTGACTTTC. Full variable domain (rest looked up from reference TRBV29-1 and TRBJ2-6): SAVISQKPSRDICQRGTSLTIQCQVDSQVTMMFWYRQQPGQSLTLIATANQGSEATYESGFVIDKFPISRPNLTFSTLTVSNMSPEDSSIYLCSVEENTGAGANVLTFGAGSRLTVL.